Each of the 3 T cell receptor beta chains below was sequenced from the same sample in a study of technical replicates of blood from several donors. The repertoire was sequenced with immunoSEQ multiplex PCR; TCRdb's copy has only in-frame clones and lacks some. The table records 65,000 to 85,000 clones, approximately 96% of them present only once. Material for sequencing was T cells isolated from PBMCs. The receptors were sampled from a human donor in good health.

The V gene is TRBV5-6, the J gene TRBJ1-3; D remains ambiguous. Germline V gives CDR1 SGHDT, CDR2 YYEEEE. CDR3 length: 16 amino acids. With 4 bases removed from V and 3 bases from J, the gap between germline ends came to 17 bases. The CDR3 DNA sequence: TGTGCCAGCAGCCTCCCAAGAGGTGCCGGTGGAAACACCATATATTTT. The encoded protein is CASSLPRGAGGNTIYF.

V usage is TRBV11-1 and J usage is TRBJ2-1; 10 bases align to TRBD2. This CDR3 is built from 16 residues. With 1 base clipped from V and 5 bases from J, the junction kept 5 bases outside the gene matches. Germline CDR1 is SGHAT and CDR2 is FQDESV (reference sequence). The CDR3, as DNA: TGTGCCAGCAGCTTAGGAATAGCGGGAGGTCACAATGAGCAGTTCTTC. It codes for CASSLGIAGGHNEQFF.

The chain joins TRBV4-1 to TRBJ2-7; tentatively, D is TRBD1 (6 bases). Germline V gene sequence: CDR1 MGHRA, CDR2 YSYEKL. This CDR3 has 14 residues. Trimming left V 0 bases short and J 2 bases short, with 8 bases between. The CDR3 bases are TGCGCCAGCAGCCAAGATGACAGGACCTACGAGCAGTACTTC. Encoded protein: CASSQDDRTYEQYF.